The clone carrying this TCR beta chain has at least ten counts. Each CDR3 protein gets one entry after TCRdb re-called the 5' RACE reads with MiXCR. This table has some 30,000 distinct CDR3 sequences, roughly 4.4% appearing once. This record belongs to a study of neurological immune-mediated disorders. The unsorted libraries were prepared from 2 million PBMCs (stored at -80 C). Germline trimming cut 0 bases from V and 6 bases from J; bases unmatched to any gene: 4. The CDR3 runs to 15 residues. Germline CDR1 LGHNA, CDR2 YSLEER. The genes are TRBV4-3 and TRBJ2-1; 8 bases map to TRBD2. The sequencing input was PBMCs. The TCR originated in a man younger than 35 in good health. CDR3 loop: CASSQDGLARNEQFF. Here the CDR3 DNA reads TGCGCCAGCAGCCAAGATGGACTAGCACGCAATGAGCAGTTCTTC.